This entry lists 7 T cell receptor beta chains sequenced from one sample in a study of regulatory T cells in long-lasting Graves disease. Libraries of TCR beta came from iRepertoire HTBI primers plus Arm-PCR of CDR3 regions. Via MiXCR, TCRdb re-called the multiplex PCR reads, giving one row per CDR3 protein. The sample records about 430,000 distinct CDR3 sequences, approximately 22% being singletons. The time point denotes: persistent/refractory GD, antithyroid drugs over 5 years with positive TRAb. The TCR library was made from RNA that had been extracted from PBMCs in TRIzol. Material: peripheral blood mononuclear cells (PBMCs), obtained when the disease was refractory, from a patient treated with antithyroid drugs. These TCRs come from a female donor with Graves disease.

This clonotype was seen more than once but under ten times. The chain has TRBV29-1 and TRBJ1-2; D unresolved. V lost 6 bases, J lost 4 bases, and 12 bases lay in between. Germline loops: CDR1 SQVTM, CDR2 ANQGSEA. This CDR3 has 12 residues. The CDR3 loop reads CSVVEGPYGYTF. The CDR3 bases are TGCAGCGTGGTCGAAGGACCCTATGGCTACACCTTC.

In this sample, this clonotype turned up many times. The V gene is TRBV6-1, the J gene TRBJ2-7; a possible D gene is TRBD1 (6 bases). This CDR3 spans 14 amino acids. V was cut by 1 base and J by 4 bases, with 11 bases left in between. Germline CDR1 is MNHNS and CDR2 is SASEGT. CDR3 coding DNA: TGTGCCAGCAGTGAAGGGCAGGGGCTGTACGAGCAGTACTTC. Its translation is CASSEGQGLYEQYF.

This clonotype was picked up a small number of times. This chain joins TRBV9 and TRBJ2-5; a weak D match, TRBD2 (5 bases). CDR1 SGDLS and CDR2 YYNGEE come from the germline V gene. This CDR3 is 15 amino acids long. The germline V and J ends were trimmed by 0 bases and 3 bases, with 12 bases remaining between them. CDR3 loop: CASSVGERSEETQYF. The CDR3 bases are TGTGCCAGCAGCGTAGGGGAGAGAAGCGAAGAGACCCAGTACTTC.

This clonotype was observed many times. This chain connects TRBV2 to TRBJ1-1, with 10 bases lining up with TRBD1. J gave up 3 bases and V 5 bases, and 6 bases lay outside the gene matches. The germline gives CDR1 SNHLY, CDR2 FYNNEI. The CDR3 covers 15 residues. CDR3 nucleotide sequence: TGTGCCAGCAGTCCGACAGGGGGCTGGTACACTGAAGCTTTCTTT. Protein: CASSPTGGWYTEAFF. Variable domain in full (rest from reference TRBV2 and TRBJ1-1): EPEVTQTPSHQVTQMGQEVILRCVPISNHLYFYWYRQILGQKVEFLVSFYNNEISEKSEIFDDQFSVERPDGSNFTLKIRSTKLEDSAMYFCASSPTGGWYTEAFFGQGTRLTVV.

This clonotype came up many times. This rearrangement joins TRBV28 to TRBJ2-5; 9 bases fit TRBD2. J gave up 4 bases and V 1 base, and 4 bases lay outside the gene matches. This CDR3 has 15 amino acids. Germline V gene data show CDR1 as MDHEN and CDR2 as SYDVKM. In nucleotides, the CDR3 is TGTGCCAGCAGTTTATTAGCGGGAGCAGGAGAGACCCAGTACTTC. This gives the protein CASSLLAGAGETQYF.

This clonotype has only a few counts. This chain links TRBV5-1 with TRBJ2-7; 11 bases match TRBD2. Germline V CDR1 and CDR2: SGHRS, YFSETQ. J lost 0 bases, V lost 3 bases, and 5 bases had no gene match. The CDR3 is made up of 16 amino acids. The CDR3 reads CASSSLAGVYSYEQYF. Here the CDR3 DNA reads TGCGCCAGCAGCTCACTAGCGGGAGTGTACTCCTACGAGCAGTACTTC.

The CDR3 DNA reads TGTGCCAGTAGTATGGGGACAGGCCGTCAAGAGACCCAGTACTTC. Its translation is CASSMGTGRQETQYF. The chain combines TRBV19 with TRBJ2-5, with 8 bases fitting TRBD1. CDR3 length: 15 amino acids. From germline, CDR1 is LNHDA and CDR2 SQIVND (reference sequence). The V and J ends lost 3 bases and 2 bases, in that order; junction bases with no gene match: 5.